This is a list of T cell receptor beta chains from one sample in a study of CD8 T cells in ankylosing spondylitis. TCRdb re-called the 5' RACE reads through MiXCR, storing one row per CDR3 protein. The data contain roughly 69,000 distinct CDR3 sequences, approximately 5% of them seen just once; the ten biggest clones take up approximately 2%. The sequencing input was blood, either unsorted or a sorted T cell fraction (not recorded which). These receptor sequences come from a male donor with ankylosing spondylitis or in good health (not recorded which). Both conserved end residues are part of each CDR3. D genes are given only for firm matches. Clone size is shown for a subset of rows, as once, few, many or a class of expanded clone.

d_gene: TRBD2; j_gene: TRBJ2-3; v_gene: TRBV5-1; abundance: many; CDR3aa: CASSSGIAGALSTDTQYF; CDR3nt: TGCGCCAGCAGCTCCGGTATAGCGGGGGCCCTTAGCACAGATACGCAGTATTTT
d_gene: TRBD1; j_gene: TRBJ2-2; v_gene: TRBV11-1; abundance: .; CDR3aa: CTSSQGQGETGELFF; CDR3nt: TGTACCAGCAGCCAAGGACAGGGGGAGACTGGGGAGCTGTTTTTT
d_gene: TRBD1; j_gene: TRBJ1-1; v_gene: TRBV5-1; abundance: many; CDR3aa: CASSYRGDSNLNTEAFF; CDR3nt: TGCGCCAGCAGCTATCGAGGGGACAGCAATTTGAACACTGAAGCTTTCTTT
d_gene: TRBD2; j_gene: TRBJ2-1; v_gene: TRBV29-1; abundance: .; CDR3aa: CSVELGTRRSNEQFF; CDR3nt: TGCAGCGTTGAATTAGGGACTAGAAGGTCCAATGAGCAGTTCTTC
d_gene: .; j_gene: TRBJ1-3; v_gene: TRBV6-5; abundance: many; CDR3aa: CASSYRHFSGNTIYF; CDR3nt: TGTGCCAGCAGTTACCGCCACTTCTCTGGAAACACCATATATTTT
d_gene: TRBD1; j_gene: TRBJ1-2; v_gene: TRBV5-1; abundance: many; CDR3aa: CASSLDSGGYGYTF; CDR3nt: TGCGCCAGCAGCTTGGATTCAGGGGGCTATGGCTACACCTTC
d_gene: .; j_gene: TRBJ2-3; v_gene: TRBV27; abundance: many; CDR3aa: CASSYNPGGDTQYF; CDR3nt: TGTGCCAGCAGTTATAACCCCGGAGGGGATACGCAGTATTTT
d_gene: TRBD1; j_gene: TRBJ2-5; v_gene: TRBV20-1; abundance: many; CDR3aa: CSAPRTGAQETQYF; CDR3nt: TGCAGTGCTCCCCGGACAGGGGCGCAAGAGACCCAGTACTTC
d_gene: TRBD2; j_gene: TRBJ2-1; v_gene: TRBV20-1; abundance: many; CDR3aa: CSARDESGGGLNEQFF; CDR3nt: TGCAGTGCTAGAGATGAGAGCGGGGGGGGCCTGAATGAGCAGTTCTTC
d_gene: .; j_gene: TRBJ2-1; v_gene: TRBV5-1; abundance: many; CDR3aa: CASSRRPALYNEQFF; CDR3nt: TGCGCCAGCAGCCGCCGACCCGCCCTTTACAATGAGCAGTTCTTC
d_gene: TRBD2; j_gene: TRBJ2-1; v_gene: TRBV6-1; abundance: many; CDR3aa: CASKTSGGSYNEQFF; CDR3nt: TGTGCCAGCAAAACTAGCGGGGGATCCTACAATGAGCAGTTCTTC
d_gene: .; j_gene: TRBJ2-6; v_gene: TRBV30; abundance: many; CDR3aa: CAWSVLGAGANVLTF; CDR3nt: TGTGCCTGGAGTGTACTAGGAGCTGGGGCCAACGTCCTGACTTTC
d_gene: TRBD1; j_gene: TRBJ1-4; v_gene: TRBV5-1; abundance: many; CDR3aa: CASSLGDRGEKLFF; CDR3nt: TGCGCCAGCAGCTTGGGGGACAGGGGCGAAAAACTGTTTTTT
d_gene: TRBD1; j_gene: TRBJ2-5; v_gene: TRBV13; abundance: many; CDR3aa: CASSPSLSLDRTETQYF; CDR3nt: TGTGCCAGCAGCCCATCACTTTCCCTGGACAGGACAGAGACCCAGTACTTC
d_gene: .; j_gene: TRBJ2-4; v_gene: TRBV20-1; abundance: many; CDR3aa: CSARVPGTSKNIQYF; CDR3nt: TGCAGTGCTAGGGTACCCGGGACATCTAAAAACATTCAGTACTTC
d_gene: TRBD1; j_gene: TRBJ2-7; v_gene: TRBV23-1; abundance: many; CDR3aa: CASSQGGTGSYEQYF; CDR3nt: TGCGCCAGCAGTCAAGGGGGGACAGGGTCCTACGAGCAGTACTTC
d_gene: TRBD1; j_gene: TRBJ1-5; v_gene: TRBV24-1; abundance: medium-sized; CDR3aa: CATQGSNQPQHF; CDR3nt: TGTGCCACACAGGGGAGCAATCAGCCCCAGCATTTT
d_gene: .; j_gene: TRBJ1-1; v_gene: TRBV10-3; abundance: many; CDR3aa: CAISESWGVQAEAFF; CDR3nt: TGTGCCATCAGTGAGTCGTGGGGGGTTCAGGCTGAAGCTTTCTTT
d_gene: TRBD1; j_gene: TRBJ1-2; v_gene: TRBV27; abundance: many; CDR3aa: CASSKDRVGDNYGYTF; CDR3nt: TGTGCCAGCAGCAAAGACAGGGTGGGAGATAACTATGGCTACACCTTC
d_gene: TRBD1; j_gene: TRBJ1-5; v_gene: TRBV4-2; abundance: many; CDR3aa: CASSQWSGTGGYQPQHF; CDR3nt: TGTGCCAGCAGCCAATGGTCCGGGACAGGGGGCTATCAGCCCCAGCATTTT
d_gene: .; j_gene: TRBJ1-5; v_gene: TRBV7-9; abundance: many; CDR3aa: CASSGVDQPQHF; CDR3nt: TGTGCCAGCTCCGGGGTGGATCAGCCCCAGCATTTT
d_gene: .; j_gene: TRBJ2-2; v_gene: TRBV9; abundance: many; CDR3aa: CASSVGWSFNTGELFF; CDR3nt: TGTGCCAGCAGCGTAGGTTGGAGCTTCAACACCGGGGAGCTGTTTTTT
d_gene: .; j_gene: TRBJ2-7; v_gene: TRBV25-1; abundance: many; CDR3aa: CASRRDVGLHYEQYF; CDR3nt: TGTGCCAGCAGGAGAGACGTGGGACTCCACTACGAGCAGTACTTC